The T cell receptor (beta chain) under discussion was sequenced for a study of blood T cell repertoires in COVID-19. Study details: Nucleic acid was either cDNA or gDNA, and it came from T cells, B-cell-depleted T cells, or PBMCs.

As processed by the authors: From reference gene primer amplification, estimates of nucleated cell counts were derived. The method was immunoSEQ multiplex PCR; TCRdb's version includes in-frame clones alone and lacks a portion of them. That table is the source of V, J and clone size, and D and trimming were worked out from the DNA. The sample consists of about 120,000 clones, approximately 86% of them appearing once. Trimming cost V 6 bases and J 3 bases; bases outside gene matches: 10. Germline assignment: CDR1 MDHEN and CDR2 SYDVKM. The CDR3 has 16 amino acids. The material sequenced was peripheral blood. This TCR was recovered from a woman aged 70-85 years with COVID-19, enrolled during active disease. The chain employs TRBV28 and TRBJ2-7; 11 bases line up with TRBD1. CDR3 residues: CASSSPGQGGLYEQYF. CDR3 DNA: TGTGCCAGCAGCAGCCCGGGACAGGGGGGTCTCTACGAGCAGTACTTC.